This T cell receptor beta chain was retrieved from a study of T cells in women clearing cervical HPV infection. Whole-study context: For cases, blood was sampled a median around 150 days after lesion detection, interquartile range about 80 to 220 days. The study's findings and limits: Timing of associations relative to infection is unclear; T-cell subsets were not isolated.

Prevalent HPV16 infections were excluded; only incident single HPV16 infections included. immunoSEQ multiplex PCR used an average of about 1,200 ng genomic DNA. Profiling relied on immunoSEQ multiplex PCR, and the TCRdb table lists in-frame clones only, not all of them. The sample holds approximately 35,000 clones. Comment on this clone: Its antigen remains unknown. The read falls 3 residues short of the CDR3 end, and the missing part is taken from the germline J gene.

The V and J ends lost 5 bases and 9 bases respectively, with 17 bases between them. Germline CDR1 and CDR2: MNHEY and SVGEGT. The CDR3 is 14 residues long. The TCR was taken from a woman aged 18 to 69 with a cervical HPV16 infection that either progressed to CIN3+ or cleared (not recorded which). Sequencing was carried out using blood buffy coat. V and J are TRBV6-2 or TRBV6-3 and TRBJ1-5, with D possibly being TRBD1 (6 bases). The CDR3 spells CASSPRTAVGPQHF. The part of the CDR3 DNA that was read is TGTGCCAGCAGTCCTCGGACAGCCGTCGGGCCC.